This T cell receptor beta chain was retrieved from a study of T cell repertoires in cytomegalovirus infection. Study-level information: A matching HLA type, together with CMV infection, was signaled by public TCR beta signatures.

TCRdb re-analysed the reads in MiXCR, keeping a single row per CDR3 protein. The repertoire holds around 240,000 distinct CDR3 sequences, with over 20% as singletons. The germline V gene encodes CDR1 MGHRA and CDR2 YSYEKL. With V trimmed by 5 bases and J by 5 bases, 8 bases remained unmatched. This CDR3 comprises 15 residues. The chain combines TRBV4-1 with TRBJ2-2, with TRBD1 identical over 7 bases. The receptor was derived from a human donor in good health (CMV status not recorded). Some clones in this sample may be carry-over from other donors' samples. The source material was CD8+ T cells from PBMCs. CDR3 sequence: CASSYEGGRTGELFF. The DNA for the CDR3 is TGCGCCAGCAGCTATGAAGGGGGCAGGACCGGGGAGCTGTTTTTT.